Presented here are 9 T cell receptor beta chains from one specimen sequenced in a study of cytotoxic CD8 clonotypes in ibrutinib-treated CLL. Clones were read by immunoSEQ multiplex PCR, and TCRdb kept only the in-frame ones, dropping some. The sample consists of some 350,000 clones, 67% of them appearing once. The sample was PBMCs, taken after 36 months of ibrutinib treatment. These receptors were taken from a human donor with chronic lymphocytic leukemia.

This chain links TRBV27 with TRBJ2-7; D not certain. Per the germline V gene, CDR1 is MNHEY and CDR2 is SMNVEV (reference sequence). The CDR3 has 15 residues. V lost 0 bases, J lost 0 bases, and 9 bases lay in between. CDR3 nucleotide sequence: TGTGCCAGCAGTTTATCTACTGGCCGCTCCTACGAGCAGTACTTC. Protein: CASSLSTGRSYEQYF.

This sequence joins TRBV6-6 and TRBJ2-3; no clear D. Germline-derived CDR1 and CDR2 are MNHNY and SVGAGI (reference sequence). CDR3 length: 12 residues. V was pared by 3 bases and J by 7 bases, with 8 bases between. CDR3 sequence (DNA): TGTGCCAGCAGTTATCTGGTACATACGCAGTATTTT. Its translation is CASSYLVHTQYF.

The genes are TRBV7-2 and TRBJ1-2; D remains ambiguous. The CDR3 consists of 14 residues. V lost 7 bases, J lost 5 bases, and 17 bases lay in between. The germline V gene has CDR1 SGHTA and CDR2 FQGNSA. CDR3 region: CASNPPRGPYGYTF. CDR3 nucleotide sequence: TGTGCCAGCAACCCTCCCCGGGGTCCGTATGGCTACACCTTC.

This chain joins TRBV5-6 and TRBJ1-2; D unresolved. Germline loops: CDR1 SGHDT, CDR2 YYEEEE. V shed 0 bases and J shed 4 bases, with 7 bases lying between them. This CDR3 has 13 amino acids. In DNA, the CDR3 is TGTGCCAGCAGCTTGGGACAAACCTATGGCTACACCTTC. Amino acids: CASSLGQTYGYTF.

The V call is TRBV6-6, the J call TRBJ2-2; 14 nucleotides agree with TRBD2. This CDR3 contains 16 residues. Germline CDR1 is MNHNY and CDR2 is SVGAGI (reference sequence). The junction had 7 bases not matched to a gene; V was cut back by 8 bases and J by 5 bases. CDR3 nucleotides: TGTGCCAGCTGGGGACTAGCGGGGGTCCAGACCGGGGAGCTGTTTTTT. Translation: CASWGLAGVQTGELFF.

The chain uses TRBV29-1 and TRBJ2-7; D possibly corresponds to TRBD1 (6 bases). The CDR3 totals 13 residues. Deletions cut 4 bases from V and 3 bases from J, with 13 bases between. Per germline, CDR1 SQVTM and CDR2 ANQGSEA. CDR3 DNA: TGCAGCGTTGTGAGCCTAGGGGGCTACGAGCAGTACTTC. It yields the protein CSVVSLGGYEQYF.

The chain couples TRBV28 to TRBJ1-2; 10 bases line up with TRBD1. The CDR3 contains 15 residues. Germline CDR1 is MDHEN and CDR2 is SYDVKM. After removal of 2 bases from V and 5 bases from J, the junction contained 5 bases not matched to a gene. The CDR3 loop reads CASSLTGTGAYGYTF. DNA for the CDR3: TGTGCCAGCAGTTTAACCGGGACAGGGGCGTATGGCTACACCTTC.

The V and J genes are TRBV29-1 and TRBJ2-1; D call uncertain. The CDR3 runs to 13 residues. Trimming took off 7 bases at V and 0 bases at J, with 10 bases between the two ends. Germline-derived CDR1 and CDR2 are SQVTM and ANQGSEA. The CDR3 region is CSAERLSYNEQFF. The DNA for the CDR3 is TGCAGCGCCGAACGCCTCTCCTACAATGAGCAGTTCTTC.

This clone turned up a few times. CDR3 loop: CASSPPLFGGADTQYF. CDR3 DNA: TGTGCCAGCAGTCCCCCCCTATTCGGGGGTGCAGATACGCAGTATTTT. The rearrangement joins TRBV27 to TRBJ2-3; weak D call: TRBD2 (6 bases). This CDR3 spans 16 amino acids. The V and J ends lost 5 bases and 4 bases respectively, with 19 bases between them. CDR1 is MNHEY, CDR2 SMNVEV, per germline (reference sequence).